This TCR beta chain comes out of a study of cytomegalovirus exposure and HLA in healthy donors. Study details: The early release's HLA-typed donors yielded 78 million or so unique TCRs.

Germline lookup yields CDR1 LGHNA and CDR2 YNFKEQ. The length of the CDR3 is 15 residues. Trimming stripped 1 base from V and 0 bases from J, with 10 bases between. Vbeta (60) and Jbeta (13) primers were used in the PCR. Here immunoSEQ multiplex PCR was the method, and the copy in TCRdb shows in-frame clones only, minus some. The repertoire holds 100,000 to 150,000 clones, with 83% as singletons. Nominally healthy donors were sampled, though unrecorded immune exposures were likely. Notes on the study in general: Some public TCRs appeared in many individuals, while most sequences were rare. Overall, approximately 180 TCR beta chains were annotated as cytomegalovirus-associated.

Notes on this clone: No antigen is known for it.

The TCR originated in a girl aged 2 to 10 in good health and CMV-seronegative. This chain links TRBV4-2 with TRBJ2-7; weak D call: TRBD2 (6 bases). Sequencing was done on a sample of PBMCs. The CDR3 DNA follows: TGTGCCAGCAGCCAAGGGCTAGCGACCTCCTACGAGCAGTACTTC. Amino acids: CASSQGLATSYEQYF.